This T cell receptor (beta chain) comes out of a study of immune evolution from preneoplasia to lung adenocarcinoma. CDR1 MDHEN and CDR2 SYDVKM come from the germline V gene. Trimming removed 1 base from V and 4 bases from J; junction bases left unmatched: 4. CDR3 length equals 15 residues. Libraries were prepared by immunoSEQ multiplex PCR; TCRdb keeps only in-frame clonotypes and omits some of them. The sample lists some 9,800 clones; approximately 90% were seen once. The V call is TRBV28, the J call TRBJ2-5, with 9 bases matching TRBD1. The origin of this receptor is a person aged 70 to 85 with invasive lung adenocarcinoma. Some clones in this sample may be carry-over from other donors' samples. Sequencing was performed on FFPE invasive lung adenocarcinoma tissue. The CDR3 loop is CASSLLQGARETQYF. CDR3 sequence (DNA): TGTGCCAGCAGTTTATTACAGGGGGCTCGAGAGACCCAGTACTTC.